This T cell receptor beta chain was sequenced for a study of memory CD4+ T cells and cytomegalovirus serostatus. Study-wide results and limits: About 40% of the roughly 160 known CMV-associated TCRbeta sequences appeared in CD4+ memory. Suggested: most of the CMV-linked TCR signature lies in CD4+ memory cells.

Deletions cut 7 bases from V and 3 bases from J, with 9 bases between. CDR1 is LNHDA and CDR2 is SQIVND in the germline V gene (reference sequence). The CDR3 covers 13 residues. Single viable CD3+CD4+CD8-CD45RO+ cells were sorted as the memory CD4+ T cells. This clone was detected many times. Its antigen is as yet unknown. In the authors' workflow: After removing out-of-frame reads, 2,204,828 distinct TCRbeta sequences remained. Sequencing was performed with immunoSEQ multiplex PCR; in TCRdb, only in-frame clones are kept and a portion is missing. V, J and clone size are taken as reported in that table, and D and trimming were inferred from the DNA itself. The table records some 64,000 clones, around 86% of them present only once.

Sequencing was performed on memory CD4+ T cells from blood. The chain combines TRBV19 with TRBJ1-4, with D possibly matching TRBD1 (5 bases). This clonotype was obtained from an adult in good health and CMV-seronegative. The CDR3 nucleotides read TGTGCCAGTAAGGGGAGCTCTAATGAAAAACTGTTTTTT. This sequence encodes CASKGSSNEKLFF. The full variable domain, with the rest looked up from reference TRBV19 and TRBJ1-4, is DGGITQSPKYLFRKEGQNVTLSCEQNLNHDAMYWYRQDPGQGLRLIYYSQIVNDFQKGDIAEGYSVSREKKESFPLTVTSAQKNPTAFYLCASKGSSNEKLFFGSGTQLSVL.